These 9 T cell receptor beta chains originate from one sample sequenced in a study of T cell responses to AZD1222 COVID-19 vaccine. Produced via immunoSEQ multiplex PCR; TCRdb's table is partial and in-frame only. The repertoire holds fewer than 200,000 clones, with around 88% as singletons. The specimen comprised peripheral blood, sampled 28 days after the second AZD1222 dose. All receptors come from an adult who received the AZD1222 COVID-19 vaccine.

The chain recombines TRBV19 with TRBJ1-1; 10 bases line up with TRBD1. Germline CDR1 and CDR2: LNHDA and SQIVND (reference sequence). The CDR3 runs 14 residues. V shed 3 bases, J shed 10 bases, and the junction held 8 bases outside the gene matches. This chain's CDR3 is CASSMVGQGSAAFF. The CDR3 DNA is TGTGCCAGTAGTATGGTGGGACAGGGGTCAGCAGCTTTCTTT.

This rearrangement joins TRBV6-5 to TRBJ1-2, with D maybe TRBD1 (6 bases). This CDR3 contains 15 residues. CDR1 and CDR2 from the germline V gene are MNHEY and SVGAGI. V lost 2 bases, J lost 6 bases, and 16 bases lay in between. The chain's CDR3 is CASSYVRGGRDGYTF. CDR3 nucleotide sequence: TGTGCCAGCAGTTACGTTAGGGGGGGTCGGGATGGCTACACCTTC.

The chain is built from TRBV11-1 and TRBJ1-1, with D perhaps matching TRBD1 (6 bases). Germline CDR1 reads SGHAT; CDR2 reads FQDESV (reference sequence). Deletions cut 3 bases from V and 4 bases from J, with 15 bases between. The CDR3 is 15 amino acids. CDR3 sequence: CASSLIGGGITEAFF. CDR3 bases: TGTGCCAGCAGCTTGATCGGGGGCGGGATCACTGAAGCTTTCTTT.

V usage is TRBV3-1 (or the pseudogene TRBV3-2) and J usage is TRBJ2-7; tentatively, D is TRBD1 (5 bases). Germline V gives CDR1 LGHDT, CDR2 YNNKEL (reference sequence). The CDR3 loop spans 16 amino acids. The ends were cut back, 4 bases at V and 0 bases at J, with 16 bases in the middle. The CDR3 nucleotides are TGTGCCAGCAGCCCCCGTCTGTCTACAGGCTCCTACGAGCAGTACTTC. This translates into CASSPRLSTGSYEQYF.

CDR3 protein: CASSLGTGNTEAFF. The CDR3 nucleotides are TGTGCCAGCAGCCTGGGGACAGGGAACACTGAAGCTTTCTTT. J is TRBJ1-1 and V is TRBV11-2; 8 nucleotides align to TRBD1. Unmatched junction bases numbered 3, after V lost 5 bases and J lost 1 base. This CDR3 comprises 14 residues. Per the germline V gene, CDR1 is SGHAT and CDR2 is FQNNGV. The full variable domain, rest sourced from reference TRBV11-2 and TRBJ1-1, is EAGVAQSPRYKIIEKRQSVAFWCNPISGHATLYWYQQILGQGPKLLIQFQNNGVVDDSQLPKDRFSAERLKGVDSTLKIQPAKLEDSAVYLCASSLGTGNTEAFFGQGTRLTVV.

The genes are TRBV10-2 and TRBJ2-3; D not certain. V was shortened by 2 bases and J by 7 bases, with 7 bases between the two germline ends. CDR3 size: 12 residues. Germline V gene lookup returns CDR1 WSHSY and CDR2 SAAADI. The CDR3 loop is CASSEGPYTQYF. CDR3 in DNA: TGCGCCAGCAGTGAGGGTCCGTATACGCAGTATTTT.

The J gene is TRBJ2-6, the V gene TRBV9; no clear D gene. With 3 bases removed from V and 1 base from J, the gap between germline ends came to 5 bases. Germline lookup yields CDR1 SGDLS and CDR2 YYNGEE. The CDR3 is made up of 14 amino acids. CDR3 coding DNA: TGTGCCAGCAGCGACGTTTCTGGGGCCAACGTCCTGACTTTC. Translating it yields CASSDVSGANVLTF.

J is TRBJ2-2 and V is TRBV7-3; D is unclear. This CDR3 is built from 14 residues. Per germline, CDR1 SGHTA and CDR2 FQGTGA. Trimming removed 2 bases at V and 0 bases at J, with 4 bases between. The CDR3 region has the DNA TGTGCCAGCAGCTTAGGGTCGAACACCGGGGAGCTGTTTTTT. This translates into CASSLGSNTGELFF.

The rearrangement joins TRBV7-2 to TRBJ2-2; D is unresolved. V lost 4 bases and J lost 5, with 5 bases in between. Germline V CDR1 and CDR2: SGHTA, FQGNSA. The CDR3 has 12 residues. The CDR3 bases are TGTGCCAGCAGCTACAGTACCGGGGAGCTGTTTTTT. Protein sequence: CASSYSTGELFF.